This TCR beta chain was recorded in a study of T-cell reconstitution after alpha-beta-depleted transplantation in children. This clonotype was counted ten times or more. Unique molecular identifiers were incorporated when the TCRbeta library was constructed. Via MiXCR, TCRdb re-called the PCR reads, giving one row per CDR3 protein. The table lists 200,000 to 250,000 distinct CDR3 sequences, under 9.5% of them singletons, with 5% to 7% in the top ten. V dropped 2 bases and J dropped 4; count of bases not matched to a gene: 14. Germline V CDR1 and CDR2: SGHRS, YFSETQ. The CDR3 spans 17 residues. This receptor was obtained from a human donor who donated a stem cell graft to a child with acute lymphoblastic leukemia. This rearrangement joins TRBV5-1 to TRBJ2-5; 7 positions match TRBD2. Sequences were derived from PBMCs from the stem cell graft donor, sampled from the stem cell graft. The CDR3 nucleotides read TGCGCCAGCAGCTTCCTGCCACGGGGGGTTGGAGGAGAGACCCAGTACTTC. It specifies CASSFLPRGVGGETQYF.